The 2 T cell receptor beta chains below all came from one sample that was sequenced in a study of CD8+ T cells in alopecia areata. Isolated RNA was reverse transcribed into cDNA used as the sequencing template. Profiling relied on immunoSEQ multiplex PCR, and the TCRdb table lists in-frame clones only, not all of them. The data hold some 130,000 clones, with approximately 58% observed a single time. The input for sequencing was CD4+ T cells sorted from blood, taken at week 0. All receptors derive from a human donor with alopecia areata.

The chain carries TRBV5-4 and TRBJ2-5, with TRBD2 matching 15 bases. The V and J ends lost 4 bases and 5 bases, in that order; junction bases with no gene match: 3. This CDR3 is 15 amino acids long. CDR1 and CDR2 from the germline V gene are SGHNT and YYREEE (reference sequence). This CDR3 reads CASSPGLAGGETQYF. CDR3 bases: TGTGCCAGCAGCCCCGGACTAGCGGGGGGGGAGACCCAGTACTTC.

The chain combines TRBV19 with TRBJ2-7, with 7 bases aligning to TRBD1. The CDR3 runs to 13 residues. The germline V gene encodes CDR1 LNHDA and CDR2 SQIVND (reference sequence). V gave up 6 bases and J gave up 2 bases; unmatched junction bases: 4. The CDR3 nucleotides are TGTGCCAGTAGATCGACAGGGACCTACGAGCAGTACTTC. It encodes CASRSTGTYEQYF.